A selection of T cell receptor beta chains follows, all from one sample in a study of OX40 agonist ivuxolimab in advanced cancers. TCRdb's copy holds only in-frame clones and misses some; the assay was immunoSEQ multiplex PCR. The sample consists of around 37,000 clones, approximately 80% of them appearing once. Specimen: CD4+ or CD8+ T cells sorted from blood, collected in a trial of the OX40 agonist ivuxolimab. Receptors originate from an adult with an advanced solid tumor such as melanoma, head and neck, liver or kidney cancer. Both conserved end residues are part of each CDR3. D genes are given only for firm matches. A clone size is listed for some rows: how often the clone was seen (once, few, many), or a class if it is expanded.

CDR3nt | CDR3aa | j_gene | d_gene | v_gene | abundance
TGTGCCAGCAGCTTAGGGGATCTCGAGCAGTACTTC | CASSLGDLEQYF | TRBJ2-7 | NA | TRBV11-2 | NA
TGTGCCAGCAGTTTAGCCCTTTCCTACGAGCAGTACTTC | CASSLALSYEQYF | TRBJ2-7 | NA | TRBV27 | NA
TGTGCCAGTAGAATAAACGGGGCACCACCAGATACGCAGTATTTT | CASRINGAPPDTQYF | TRBJ2-3 | NA | TRBV19 | NA
TGTGCCAGCAGCTCTGGGTCCCCCATCTACAATGAGCAGTTCTTC | CASSSGSPIYNEQFF | TRBJ2-1 | NA | TRBV7-9 | NA
TGTGCCAGCAGTGTCTATGGACAAGAGACCCAGTACTTC | CASSVYGQETQYF | TRBJ2-5 | NA | TRBV2 | NA
TGTGCCAGCAGTTTAGCAGGGTCTGGGGCCAACGTCCTGACTTTC | CASSLAGSGANVLTF | TRBJ2-6 | NA | TRBV27 | NA
TGCGCCAGCAGCCCGGTCGCCGAACGGGCGGACAATGAGCAGTTCTTC | CASSPVAERADNEQFF | TRBJ2-1 | NA | TRBV4-3 | NA
TGTGCCAGCAGCCCCTTAACCCGGACCGAGCAGTTCTTC | CASSPLTRTEQFF | TRBJ2-1 | NA | TRBV7-9 | NA
TGCGCCAGCAGCCAAGGAGGGACAGCTACCTACGAGCAGTACTTC | CASSQGGTATYEQYF | TRBJ2-7 | TRBD1 | TRBV4-1 | few
TGTGCCAGCAGTGACTCGATTGAGGTCTGTTTACGCGAGCAGTACTTC | CASSDSIEVCLREQYF | TRBJ2-7 | NA | TRBV6-4 | NA
TGTGCCAGCAGTGAAAGGCCGGGATCGGCCGGGGAGCTGTTTTTT | CASSERPGSAGELFF | TRBJ2-2 | NA | TRBV6-1 | NA
TGTGCCAGTAGTGTGACTAGCGGGGATTATTATTACAATGAGCAGTTCTTC | CASSVTSGDYYYNEQFF | TRBJ2-1 | TRBD2 | TRBV19 | NA
TGTGCCAGCAGCCAGGGGGGGGCGTACGAGCAGTACTTC | CASSQGGAYEQYF | TRBJ2-7 | NA | TRBV14 | NA
TGCGCCAGCAGCCAAGAACCGGGACAGAGCTACGAGCAGTACTTC | CASSQEPGQSYEQYF | TRBJ2-7 | TRBD1 | TRBV4-3 | NA
TGCAGCGTTGGTCTCGCCGGGGAGCTGTTTTTT | CSVGLAGELFF | TRBJ2-2 | NA | TRBV29-1 | NA
TGTGCCAGCAGCGAGTCGTGGGGGAACACTGAAGCTTTCTTT | CASSESWGNTEAFF | TRBJ1-1 | NA | TRBV27 | NA
TGTGCCAGCAGCGCCGCCTCGGGACGGTACTCCTACGAGCAGTACTTC | CASSAASGRYSYEQYF | TRBJ2-7 | NA | TRBV9 | NA
TGTGCCAGCAGCCTCCTACAGGGTCCCGTGGAGACCCAGTACTTC | CASSLLQGPVETQYF | TRBJ2-5 | NA | TRBV7-8 | NA
TGTGCCAGCAGCAAGCCCCTCGGAGACAGGGGATTTTGCGAGCAGTTCTTC | CASSKPLGDRGFCEQFF | TRBJ2-1 | NA | TRBV21-1 | NA
TGCGCCAGCAGCAGCGGACAGGGGGACACTGAAGCTTTCTTT | CASSSGQGDTEAFF | TRBJ1-1 | TRBD1 | TRBV5-1 | NA
TGTGCCAGCAGCCCAAGCGGTGGGTACGAGCAGTACTTC | CASSPSGGYEQYF | TRBJ2-7 | NA | TRBV7-3 | once
TGCGCCATCCCCGGAACGAACACCGGGGAGCTGTTTTTT | CAIPGTNTGELFF | TRBJ2-2 | NA | TRBV5-1 | NA
TGTGCCAGCAGCTTGATGGGGGGGCCCTTCTCCTACGAGCAGTACTTC | CASSLMGGPFSYEQYF | TRBJ2-7 | NA | TRBV7-6 | NA
TGCGCCAGCAGCCAAGAACAGGTCATATCTAGAGAGACCCAGTACTTC | CASSQEQVISRETQYF | TRBJ2-5 | NA | TRBV4-1 | once
TGTGCCAGCAGCTTAGGGGAATTCTCGGGAGGGAACTACGAGCAGTACTTC | CASSLGEFSGGNYEQYF | TRBJ2-7 | TRBD2 | TRBV7-9 | NA
TGTGCCAGCAGCGGAAAGCTACAGGGAGGCGAGCAGTACTTC | CASSGKLQGGEQYF | TRBJ2-7 | NA | TRBV9 | NA
TGTGCCAGCAGCCCGCGGACGGCAGATACGCAGTATTTT | CASSPRTADTQYF | TRBJ2-3 | NA | TRBV7-9 | NA
TGCGCCAGCAGCCCACCTTCGGGGGTTGGATACGAAAAACTGTTTTTT | CASSPPSGVGYEKLFF | TRBJ1-4 | NA | TRBV4-1 | NA
TGTGCCAGCAGCCAAGGGTTCACCAACTATGGCTACACCTTC | CASSQGFTNYGYTF | TRBJ1-2 | NA | TRBV14 | NA